One and the same sample provided the 5 T cell receptor beta chains below, sequenced in a study of OX40 agonist ivuxolimab in advanced cancers. This table comes from immunoSEQ multiplex PCR, and its TCRdb copy is limited to in-frame clones, with some not included. Among roughly 61,000 clones listed, roughly 84% were seen once. The sequencing used CD4+ or CD8+ T cells sorted from blood, collected in a trial of the OX40 agonist ivuxolimab. These receptors were taken from an adult with an advanced solid tumor such as melanoma, head and neck, liver or kidney cancer.

The rearrangement uses TRBV2 and TRBJ2-4, with TRBD1 identical over 9 bases. The junction had 6 bases not matched to a gene; V was cut back by 6 bases and J by 9 bases. Germline V gene sequence: CDR1 SNHLY, CDR2 FYNNEI. The CDR3 has 13 amino acids. In DNA, the CDR3 is TGTGCCAGCAGCCGGACAGGGGACAGCATTCAGTACTTC. This gives the protein CASSRTGDSIQYF.

This rearrangement joins TRBV6-1 to TRBJ1-2, with D maybe TRBD1 (5 bases). The V gene lost 8 bases and the J gene lost 7 bases, with 14 bases spanning the gap. Germline V gene sequence: CDR1 MNHNS, CDR2 SASEGT. This CDR3 region has 12 residues. CDR3 residues: CASRGIVGGYTF. In DNA, the CDR3 is TGTGCCAGCCGGGGCATAGTCGGTGGCTACACCTTC.

The V and J genes are TRBV5-1 and TRBJ2-7; no firm D call. Germline CDR1 reads SGHRS; CDR2 reads YFSETQ. This CDR3 contains 14 residues. The V and J ends lost 0 bases and 6 bases respectively, with 13 bases between them. DNA of the CDR3: TGCGCCAGCAGCTTGGGAGGAAGTGGGCTCGAGCAGTACTTC. As protein: CASSLGGSGLEQYF. Filled out from reference TRBV5-1 and TRBJ2-7, the complete variable domain reads KAGVTQTPRYLIKTRGQQVTLSCSPISGHRSVSWYQQTPGQGLQFLFEYFSETQRNKGNFPGRFSGRQFSNSRSEMNVSTLELGDSALYLCASSLGGSGLEQYFGPGTRLTVT.

The J gene is TRBJ2-7, the V gene TRBV5-1; TRBD2 agrees at 8 bases. Germline values: CDR1 SGHRS, CDR2 YFSETQ. The V and J ends lost 0 bases and 2 bases, in that order; junction bases with no gene match: 4. The CDR3 contains 15 residues. The CDR3: CASSLVSGGPYEQYF. As DNA, the CDR3 is TGCGCCAGCAGCTTGGTTTCGGGAGGGCCCTACGAGCAGTACTTC.

The chain combines TRBV28 with TRBJ2-5, with 15 positions matching TRBD2. CDR1 MDHEN and CDR2 SYDVKM come from the germline V gene. CDR3 length equals 17 residues. Trimming took 7 bases from V and 5 from J; bases not matched to a gene: 11. The CDR3 DNA reads TGTGCCAGCACCGACGGGACTAGCGGGAGGAGGCGTGAGACCCAGTACTTC. Encoded protein: CASTDGTSGRRRETQYF.